The 21 T cell receptor beta chains below come from one sample, sequenced in a study of long-term antiretroviral therapy in people with HIV. The assay, immunoSEQ v3.0, was run at survey level. This table comes from immunoSEQ multiplex PCR, and its TCRdb copy is limited to in-frame clones, with some not included. In the table there are 20,000 or so clones, more than 65% of which are singletons. The sequencing used unsorted PBMCs, collected 0.1 years before starting antiretroviral therapy. These TCRs come from a man between 18 and 29 years old with HIV.

This chain uses TRBV7-2 with TRBJ2-7; D gene unclear. Germline CDR1 and CDR2: SGHTA and FQGNSA. CDR3 size: 13 residues. Trimming left V 1 base short and J 4 bases short, with 8 bases between. CDR3 nucleotide sequence: TGTGCCAGCAGCTTAGATCGCTGGTACGAGCAGTACTTC. Amino acids: CASSLDRWYEQYF.

This sequence joins TRBV6-5 and TRBJ1-1; D gene uncertain. This CDR3 is 16 amino acids long. The V gene's germline CDR1 is MNHEY and CDR2 SVGAGI. V lost 2 bases and J lost 0, with 13 bases in between. CDR3 nucleotides: TGTGCCAGCAGTTACGGAGTTCCATCAATGAACACTGAAGCTTTCTTT. It translates to CASSYGVPSMNTEAFF.

The rearrangement links TRBV6-5 to TRBJ1-6, with 8 bases matching TRBD1. J lost 6 bases, V lost 10 bases, and 8 bases had no gene match. CDR3 size: 14 residues. Germline lookup yields CDR1 MNHEY and CDR2 SVGAGI. The CDR3 loop reads CATRTGRSNSPLHF. Here the CDR3 DNA reads TGTGCCACCAGGACAGGGAGAAGTAATTCACCCCTCCACTTT.

CDR3 sequence: CASSSWSDLVYGYTF. In DNA form, the CDR3 reads TGCGCCAGCAGCTCCTGGTCTGACCTTGTCTATGGCTACACCTTC. The chain joins TRBV5-1 to TRBJ1-2; D remains unclear. Germline loops: CDR1 SGHRS, CDR2 YFSETQ. CDR3 length: 15 residues. The V gene lost 3 bases and the J gene lost 4 bases, with 16 bases spanning the gap.

As concerns this clone: Sequence at one end of the junction differs from germline and may be a read error. V is TRBV7-7 and J is TRBJ1-1; a possible D gene is TRBD1 (5 bases). Per the germline V gene, CDR1 is SSHAT and CDR2 is FNYEAQ (reference sequence). The CDR3 has 17 amino acids. CDR3 amino acids: CASSPPGRGPMNTEAFF. The CDR3 DNA is TGTGCTAGCAGCCCGCCGGGACGGGGCCCTATGAACACTGAAGCTTTCTTT.

The V gene is TRBV30, the J gene TRBJ1-1, with D perhaps TRBD1 (6 bases). The CDR3 length is 14 residues. Trimming removed 0 bases from V and 5 bases from J, with 13 bases in between. In germline, CDR1 is GTSNPN, CDR2 SVGIG (reference sequence). This CDR3 reads CAWSVQTGRTEAFF. The CDR3 DNA is TGTGCCTGGAGTGTACAAACAGGGCGGACTGAAGCTTTCTTT.

The chain carries TRBV29-1 and TRBJ2-7, with 12 bases fitting TRBD1. V shed 1 base and J 3 bases; nucleotides not matched to a gene: 1. Per the germline V gene, CDR1 is SQVTM and CDR2 is ANQGSEA. The CDR3 consists of 14 residues. The CDR3 DNA reads as TGCAGCGTTGAAGGGGACAGGGGGCACTACGAGCAGTACTTC. It is translated as CSVEGDRGHYEQYF.

This clone was seen only once. The chain is built from TRBV7-3 and TRBJ2-5, with 11 positions matching TRBD1. Germline assignment: CDR1 SGHTA and CDR2 FQGTGA. Trimming at V came to 4 bases and at J to 5 bases, leaving 3 bases not matched to a gene. CDR3 length: 14 amino acids. In DNA form, the CDR3 reads TGTGCCAGCAGCTGGGACAGGGGGTCGGAGACCCAGTACTTC. Amino acids: CASSWDRGSETQYF.

Only one count was recorded for this clone. The rearrangement joins TRBV10-1 to TRBJ2-1, with D unclear. The CDR3 loop spans 14 amino acids. Between the trimmed V and J ends, which lost 0 bases and 7 bases, there was a span of 10 bases. The germline V gene encodes CDR1 WNHNN and CDR2 SYGVQD (reference sequence). The CDR3 loop is CASSESDRLNEQFF. CDR3 in DNA: TGCGCCAGCAGTGAGTCTGATCGCTTGAATGAGCAGTTCTTC.

V usage is TRBV28 and J usage is TRBJ1-5, with 8 bases that match TRBD1. The CDR3 contains 14 residues. The germline V gene encodes CDR1 MDHEN and CDR2 SYDVKM. After removal of 7 bases from V and 9 bases from J, the junction contained 11 bases not matched to a gene. The CDR3, as DNA: TGTGCCAGCACCGTAAGGACAGGGCGGAGGCCCCAGCATTTT. It yields the protein CASTVRTGRRPQHF.

The chain uses TRBV27 and TRBJ2-1; TRBD1 or TRBD2 may be the D gene (5 bases each). V lost 4 bases to trimming and J lost 6 bases, with 19 bases between them. The length of the CDR3 is 16 residues. CDR1 and CDR2 (germline): MNHEY, SMNVEV (reference sequence). CDR3 sequence reads: CASSSLRGKKGNEQFF. In DNA, the CDR3 is TGTGCCAGCAGTTCGCTCCGGGGCAAGAAGGGCAATGAGCAGTTCTTC.

This chain connects TRBV10-3 to TRBJ2-7; D possibly corresponds to TRBD2 (5 bases). This CDR3 region has 13 residues. Germline V gene sequence: CDR1 ENHRY, CDR2 SYGVKD. V was cut by 6 bases and J by 5 bases, with 14 bases left in between. The CDR3 reads CAISLAETHEQYF. The CDR3 bases are TGTGCCATCAGCCTAGCCGAGACGCACGAGCAGTACTTC.

V and J are TRBV6-1 and TRBJ2-7; D not resolved. This CDR3 has 12 amino acids. Trimming took 2 bases from V and 2 from J, leaving 4 bases between them. Germline V gene data show CDR1 as MNHNS and CDR2 as SASEGT. CDR3 protein: CASSETTYEQYF. CDR3 nucleotides: TGTGCCAGCAGTGAAACCACCTACGAGCAGTACTTC.

A few counts support this clone. This rearrangement joins TRBV19 to TRBJ2-7; tentatively, D is TRBD2 (6 bases). The germline V and J ends were trimmed by 9 bases and 3 bases, with 21 bases remaining between them. The CDR3 runs 15 residues. Germline assignment: CDR1 LNHDA and CDR2 SQIVND (reference sequence). Here the CDR3 reads CARRRGRSQSYEQYF. CDR3 coding DNA: TGTGCCAGAAGGCGTGGGAGGTCCCAAAGCTACGAGCAGTACTTC.

V is TRBV6-5 and J is TRBJ1-1; D unclear. The CDR3 extends over 11 amino acids. Trimming stripped 6 bases from V and 0 bases from J, with 2 bases between. Germline V gives CDR1 MNHEY, CDR2 SVGAGI. The CDR3 region has the DNA TGTGCCAGCAGGATGAACACTGAAGCTTTCTTT. Protein: CASRMNTEAFF.

The chain links TRBV5-1 to TRBJ2-5; TRBD1 is a possible D gene (6 bases). CDR3 length: 14 amino acids. Trimming removed 2 bases at V and 3 bases at J, with 11 bases between. CDR1 is SGHRS, CDR2 YFSETQ, per germline. CDR3 in DNA: TGCGCCAGCAGCTTCCAGGGGTTTGAAGAGACCCAGTACTTC. Amino acid sequence: CASSFQGFEETQYF.

This clone came up a few times. The rearrangement links TRBV5-1 to TRBJ1-2; D is undetermined. The CDR3 consists of 15 residues. V lost 0 bases to trimming and J lost 2 bases, with 11 bases between them. Germline V CDR1 and CDR2: SGHRS, YFSETQ. In DNA form, the CDR3 reads TGCGCCAGCAGCTTGGATTCACCAAGGAACTATGGCTACACCTTC. Amino acid sequence: CASSLDSPRNYGYTF.

This chain uses TRBV5-3 with TRBJ1-3; D perhaps matches TRBD1 (5 bases). TRBV5-3 is noted as an ORF with a role that remains uncertain. There are 17 residues in the CDR3. Deletions cut 1 base from V and 6 bases from J, with 20 bases between. The CDR3 DNA reads as TGTGCCAGAAGCTTGAACGCCGAGATTGCAGGGACAAACACCATATATTTT. This translates into CARSLNAEIAGTNTIYF.

The rearrangement joins TRBV6-6 to TRBJ2-2; TRBD2 might be the D (6 bases). CDR3 length: 16 amino acids. The V end lost 4 bases, the J end lost 6 bases, and 18 bases lay between the germline ends. Per the germline V gene, CDR1 is MNHNY and CDR2 is SVGAGI (reference sequence). CDR3 protein: CASSSVRGSQAGELFF. In DNA, the CDR3 is TGTGCCAGCAGTTCAGTCCGGGGGAGTCAAGCCGGGGAGCTGTTTTTT.

This chain uses TRBV5-1 with TRBJ2-2; D might be TRBD2 (5 bases). Germline CDR1 is SGHRS and CDR2 is YFSETQ. The CDR3 has 17 amino acids. V was shortened by 8 bases and J by 2 bases, with 22 bases between the two germline ends. For the CDR3, the DNA is TGCGCCAGTGGGCCGTTGTCATTAGCGATTAACACCGGGGAGCTGTTTTTT. As protein: CASGPLSLAINTGELFF.

The V call is TRBV6-6, the J call TRBJ1-5; tentatively, D is TRBD1 (5 bases). Germline CDR1 and CDR2: MNHNY and SVGAGI (reference sequence). CDR3 length equals 15 residues. The V and J ends lost 2 bases and 3 bases respectively, with 11 bases between them. CDR3 in DNA: TGTGCCAGCAGTTACCCCCTGACAGACAATCAGCCCCAGCATTTT. Translation gives CASSYPLTDNQPQHF.